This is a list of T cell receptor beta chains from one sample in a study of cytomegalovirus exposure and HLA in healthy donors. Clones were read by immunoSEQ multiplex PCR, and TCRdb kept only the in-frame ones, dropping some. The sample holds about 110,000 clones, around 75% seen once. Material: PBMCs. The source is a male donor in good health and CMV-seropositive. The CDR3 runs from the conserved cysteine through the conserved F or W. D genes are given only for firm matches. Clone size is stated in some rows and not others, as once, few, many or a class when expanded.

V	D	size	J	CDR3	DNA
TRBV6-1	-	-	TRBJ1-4	CASSEHSEKLFF	TGTGCCAGCAGTGAACACAGTGAAAAACTGTTTTTT
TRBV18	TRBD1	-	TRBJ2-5	CASSPRQGARETQYF	TGTGCCAGCTCACCACGACAGGGGGCACGAGAGACCCAGTACTTC
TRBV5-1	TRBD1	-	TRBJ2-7	CASSPTGTVNLEQYF	TGCGCCAGCAGCCCGACCGGGACAGTAAACCTCGAGCAGTACTTC
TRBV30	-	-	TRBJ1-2	CAWRRLSALTGTGYTF	TGTGCCTGGAGGAGACTATCCGCCCTCACGGGAACAGGCTACACCTTC
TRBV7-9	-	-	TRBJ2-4	CASSSPGTSPIQYF	TGTGCCAGCAGCAGCCCCGGGACAAGCCCGATTCAGTACTTC
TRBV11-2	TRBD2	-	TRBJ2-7	CASSLDRLTSGRGVYEQYF	TGTGCCAGCAGCTTAGATAGGTTGACTAGCGGGAGAGGGGTATACGAGCAGTACTTC
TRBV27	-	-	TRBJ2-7	CASSSLTLGGSSYEQYF	TGTGCCAGCAGTTCCCTTACTTTAGGCGGATCGTCCTACGAGCAGTACTTC
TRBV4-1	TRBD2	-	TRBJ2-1	CASSQESRLAGYNEQFF	TGCGCCAGCAGCCAAGAATCTCGACTAGCGGGGTACAATGAGCAGTTCTTC
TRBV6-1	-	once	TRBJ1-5	CASRDSSNQPQHF	TGTGCCAGCAGGGACAGTAGCAATCAGCCCCAGCATTTT
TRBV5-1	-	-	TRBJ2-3	CASSLAAGDGTDTQYF	TGCGCCAGCAGCTTGGCCGCAGGGGACGGCACAGATACGCAGTATTTT
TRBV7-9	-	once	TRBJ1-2	CATRDGLVVYTF	TGTGCCACCCGAGACGGGTTGGTAGTCTACACCTTC
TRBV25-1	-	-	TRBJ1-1	CASSEAGFTEAFF	TGTGCCAGCAGTGAGGCAGGTTTCACTGAAGCTTTCTTT
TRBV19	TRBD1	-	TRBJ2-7	CATSDRGSSYEQYF	TGTGCCACAAGTGACAGGGGGAGCTCCTACGAGCAGTACTTC
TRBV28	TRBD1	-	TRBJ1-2	CASSPTGTGTNYGYTF	TGTGCCAGCAGTCCCACCGGGACAGGGACTAACTATGGCTACACCTTC
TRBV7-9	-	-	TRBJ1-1	CSSSLVQTANTEAFF	TGTTCCAGCAGCTTAGTTCAGACAGCGAACACTGAAGCTTTCTTT
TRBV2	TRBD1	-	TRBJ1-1	CASRGQGGTEAFF	TGTGCCAGCAGGGGACAGGGGGGCACTGAAGCTTTCTTT
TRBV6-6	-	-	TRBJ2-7	CASSYTEDYEQYF	TGTGCCAGCAGTTACACCGAGGACTACGAGCAGTACTTC
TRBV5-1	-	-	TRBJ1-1	CASSLGAGDNTEAFF	TGCGCCAGCAGCTTGGGTGCAGGGGATAACACTGAAGCTTTCTTT
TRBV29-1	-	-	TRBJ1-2	CSVEEAGIHGYPF	TGCAGCGTTGAAGAAGCAGGGATCCATGGCTACCCCTTC
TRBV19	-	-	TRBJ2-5	CASNKPPYQETQYF	TGTGCCAGTAATAAGCCCCCGTACCAAGAGACCCAGTACTTC
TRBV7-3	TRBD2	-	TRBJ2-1	CASSPTSGIYNEQFF	TGTGCCAGCAGCCCAACTAGCGGGATATACAATGAGCAGTTCTTC
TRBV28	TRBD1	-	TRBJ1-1	CASSLSPVNQGARMNTEAFF	TGTGCCAGCAGTTTATCCCCCGTGAATCAGGGGGCCCGAATGAACACTGAAGCTTTCTTT
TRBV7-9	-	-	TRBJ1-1	CASSERGGIEAFF	TGTGCCAGCAGCGAAAGGGGGGGGATCGAAGCTTTCTTT
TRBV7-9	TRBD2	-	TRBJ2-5	CASRAGTSQETQYF	TGTGCCAGCAGGGCCGGGACTAGCCAAGAGACCCAGTACTTC